The entry that follows covers one T cell receptor (beta chain) sequence. Trimming took 0 bases from V and 1 from J; bases not matched to a gene: 2. The CDR3 is 16 residues long. Germline CDR1 is SGHRS and CDR2 is YFSETQ. This entry comes from a study of blood T cell repertoires in COVID-19. Study background: Nucleic acid was either cDNA or gDNA, and it came from T cells, B-cell-depleted T cells, or PBMCs.

Original handling: Amplification from reference gene primers served as the basis for estimated nucleated cell counts. The repertoire was sequenced with immunoSEQ multiplex PCR; TCRdb's copy has only in-frame clones and lacks some. The DNA gave D and trimming, while V, J and clone size come from that table. Counted here are 150,000 to 200,000 clones, 70% to 90% occurring once; the ten biggest clones make up roughly 7.8%. The chain has TRBV5-1 and TRBJ2-2; TRBD1 agrees at 8 bases. The source of this sequence is a man in his sixties with acute or convalescent COVID-19. The specimen sequenced was peripheral blood. The CDR3 sequence is CASSLDGQGNTGELFF. The CDR3 region has the DNA TGCGCCAGCAGCTTGGACGGACAGGGGAACACCGGGGAGCTGTTTTTT.